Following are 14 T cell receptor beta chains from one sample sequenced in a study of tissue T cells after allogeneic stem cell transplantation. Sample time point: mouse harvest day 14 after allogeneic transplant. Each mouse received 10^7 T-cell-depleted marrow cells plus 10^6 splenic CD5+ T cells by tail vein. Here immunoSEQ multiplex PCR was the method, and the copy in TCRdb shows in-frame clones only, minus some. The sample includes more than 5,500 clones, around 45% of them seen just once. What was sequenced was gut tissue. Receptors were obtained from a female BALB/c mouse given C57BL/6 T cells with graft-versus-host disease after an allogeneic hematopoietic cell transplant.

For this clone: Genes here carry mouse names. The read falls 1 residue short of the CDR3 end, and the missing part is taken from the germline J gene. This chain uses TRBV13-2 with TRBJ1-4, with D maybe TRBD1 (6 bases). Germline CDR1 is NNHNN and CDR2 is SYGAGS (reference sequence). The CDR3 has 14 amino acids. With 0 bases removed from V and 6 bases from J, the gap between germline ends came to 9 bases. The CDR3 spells CASGDGGAHERLFF. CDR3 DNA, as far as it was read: TGTGCCAGCGGTGATGGGGGGGCACACGAAAGATTATTT.

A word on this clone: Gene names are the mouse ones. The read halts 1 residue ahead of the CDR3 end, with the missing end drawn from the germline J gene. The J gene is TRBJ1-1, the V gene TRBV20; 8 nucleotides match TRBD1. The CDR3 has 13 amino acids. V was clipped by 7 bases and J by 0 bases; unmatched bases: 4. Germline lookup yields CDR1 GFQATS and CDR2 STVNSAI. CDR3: CGVAQGANTEVFF. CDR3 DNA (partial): TGTGGTGTCGCACAGGGGGCAAACACAGAAGTCTTC.

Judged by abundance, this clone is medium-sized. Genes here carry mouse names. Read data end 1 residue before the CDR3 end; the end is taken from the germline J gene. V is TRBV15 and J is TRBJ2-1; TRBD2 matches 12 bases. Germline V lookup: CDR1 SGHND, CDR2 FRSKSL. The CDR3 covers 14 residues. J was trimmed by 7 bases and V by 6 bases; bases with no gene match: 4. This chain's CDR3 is CASRTGGAGAEQFF. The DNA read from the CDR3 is TGTGCCAGCAGGACTGGGGGGGCTGGGGCTGAGCAGTTC.

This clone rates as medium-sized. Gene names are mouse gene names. The CDR3 loop reads CASGDARTGDSYEQYF. The covered CDR3 bases are TGTGCCAGCGGTGATGCCCGGACTGGGGACTCCTATGAACAGTAC. The rearrangement links TRBV13-2 to TRBJ2-7; 9 bases fit TRBD2. From the germline J gene comes the end of the CDR3, since the read stops 1 residue before it. V shed 0 bases and J 0 bases; nucleotides not matched to a gene: 4. The CDR3 runs 16 residues. Germline-derived CDR1 and CDR2 are NNHNN and SYGAGS (reference sequence).

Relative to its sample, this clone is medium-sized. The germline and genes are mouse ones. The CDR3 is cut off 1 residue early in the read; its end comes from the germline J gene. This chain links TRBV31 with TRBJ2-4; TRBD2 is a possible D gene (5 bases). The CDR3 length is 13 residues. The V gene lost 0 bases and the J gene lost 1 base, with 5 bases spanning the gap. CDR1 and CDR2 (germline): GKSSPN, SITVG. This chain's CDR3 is CAWSLGGQNTLYF. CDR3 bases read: TGTGCCTGGAGTCTTGGGGGTCAAAACACCTTGTAC. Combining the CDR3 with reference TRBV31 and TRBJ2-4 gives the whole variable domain AQTIHQWPVAEIKAVGSPLSLGCTIKGKSSPNLYWYWQATGGTLQQLFYSITVGQVESVVQLNLSASRPKDDQFILSTEKLLLSHSGFYLCAWSLGGQNTLYFGAGTRLSVL.

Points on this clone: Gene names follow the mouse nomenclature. The sequenced part of the CDR3 DNA is TGTGCCAGCGGCCAGCAAGACACCCAGTAC. Residues: CASGQQDTQY. The full CDR3 is CASGQQDTQYF. The rearrangement uses TRBV13-2 and TRBJ2-5; no firm D call. The sequence runs out 1 residue before the end of the CDR3; the remainder is reconstructed from the germline J gene. The germline V gene encodes CDR1 NNHNN and CDR2 SYGAGS (reference sequence). The CDR3 totals 11 residues. Trimming left V 5 bases short and J 3 bases short, with 4 bases between.

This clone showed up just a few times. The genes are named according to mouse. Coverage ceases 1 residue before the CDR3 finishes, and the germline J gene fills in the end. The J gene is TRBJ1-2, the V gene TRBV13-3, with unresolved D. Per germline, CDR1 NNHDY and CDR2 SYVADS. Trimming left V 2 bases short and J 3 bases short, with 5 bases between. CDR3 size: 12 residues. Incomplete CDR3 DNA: TGTGCCAGCAGTGAGAGGGACTCCGACTACACC. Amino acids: CASSERDSDYT. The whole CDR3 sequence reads CASSERDSDYTF.

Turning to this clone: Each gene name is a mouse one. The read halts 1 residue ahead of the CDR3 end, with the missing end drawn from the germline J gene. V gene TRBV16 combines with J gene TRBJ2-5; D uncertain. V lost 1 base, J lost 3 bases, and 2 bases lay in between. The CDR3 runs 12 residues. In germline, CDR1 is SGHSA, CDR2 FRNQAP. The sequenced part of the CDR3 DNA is TGTGCAAGCAGCTTAGGGCAAGACACCCAGTAC. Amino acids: CASSLGQDTQY. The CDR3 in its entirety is CASSLGQDTQYF.

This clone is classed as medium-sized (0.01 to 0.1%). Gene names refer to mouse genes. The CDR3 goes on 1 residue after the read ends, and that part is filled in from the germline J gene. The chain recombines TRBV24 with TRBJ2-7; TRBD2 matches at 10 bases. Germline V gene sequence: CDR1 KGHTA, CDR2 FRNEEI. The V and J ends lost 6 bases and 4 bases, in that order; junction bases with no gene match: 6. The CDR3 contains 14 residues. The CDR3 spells CASSSGTGVYEQYF. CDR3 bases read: TGTGCCAGCAGCTCCGGGACTGGGGTGTATGAACAGTAC.

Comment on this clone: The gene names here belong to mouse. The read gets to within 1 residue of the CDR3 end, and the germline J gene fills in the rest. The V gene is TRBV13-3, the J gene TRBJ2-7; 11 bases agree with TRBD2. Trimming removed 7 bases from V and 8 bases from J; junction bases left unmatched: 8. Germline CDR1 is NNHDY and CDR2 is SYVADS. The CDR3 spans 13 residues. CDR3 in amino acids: CASGGTGGRKQYF. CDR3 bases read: TGTGCCAGCGGTGGGACTGGGGGAAGGAAACAGTAC.

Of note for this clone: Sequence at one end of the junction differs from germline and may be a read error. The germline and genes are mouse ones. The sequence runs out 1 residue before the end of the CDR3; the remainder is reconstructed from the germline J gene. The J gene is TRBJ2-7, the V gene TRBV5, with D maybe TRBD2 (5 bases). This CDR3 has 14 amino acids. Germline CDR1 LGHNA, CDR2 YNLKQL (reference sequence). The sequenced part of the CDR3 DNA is TGTGCCGGCAGCCAAGTGGGGAGCGCCTATGAACAGTAC. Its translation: CAGSQVGSAYEQY. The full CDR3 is CAGSQVGSAYEQYF.

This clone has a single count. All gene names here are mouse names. The CDR3 is CASSLRDWGRDTQYF. CDR3 bases read: TGTGCCAGCAGTCTCAGGGACTGGGGGAGGGACACCCAGTAC. The chain has TRBV14 and TRBJ2-5; 11 bases are shared with TRBD2. Read coverage stops 1 residue before the CDR3 terminus; the germline J gene supplies the remainder. In germline, CDR1 is SGHDT, CDR2 FRDEAV. The CDR3 runs to 15 residues. J gave up 6 bases and V 4 bases, and 7 bases lay outside the gene matches.

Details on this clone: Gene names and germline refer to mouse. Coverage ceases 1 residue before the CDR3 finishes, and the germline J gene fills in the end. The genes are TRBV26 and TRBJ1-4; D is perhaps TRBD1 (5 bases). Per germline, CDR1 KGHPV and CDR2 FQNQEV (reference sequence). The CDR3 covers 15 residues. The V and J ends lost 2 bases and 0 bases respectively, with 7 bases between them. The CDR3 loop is CASSLRGISNERLFF. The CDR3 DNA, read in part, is TGTGCCAGCAGTCTGAGGGGTATTTCCAACGAAAGATTATTT.

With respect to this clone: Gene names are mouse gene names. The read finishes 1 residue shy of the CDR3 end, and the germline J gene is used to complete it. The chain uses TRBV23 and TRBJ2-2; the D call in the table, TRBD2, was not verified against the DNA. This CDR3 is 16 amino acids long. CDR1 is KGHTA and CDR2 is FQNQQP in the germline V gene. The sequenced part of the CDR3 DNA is TGCTCCAGCAGTCAAAACTGGGGGGGAAACACCGGGCAGCTCTAC. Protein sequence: CSSSQNWGGNTGQLY. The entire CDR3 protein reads CSSSQNWGGNTGQLYF. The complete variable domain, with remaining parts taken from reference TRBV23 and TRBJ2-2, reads DAAVTQKPRYLIKMKGQEAEMKCIPEKGHTAVFWYQQKQSKELKFLIYFQNQQPLDQIDMVKERFSAVCPSSSLCSLGIRTCEAEDSALYLCSSSQNWGGNTGQLYFGEGSKLTVL.